The 23 T cell receptor beta chains below all came from one sample that was sequenced in a study of CD8 T cells in Susac syndrome. Reverse transcription of roughly 0.45 to 1 ug RNA was performed with random hexamers. TCRdb ran MiXCR on the immunoSEQ multiplex PCR reads and lists one entry per CDR3 protein. Of roughly 140,000 distinct CDR3 sequences detected, roughly 94% appear once; the ten largest clones hold around 0.29%. The sequenced sample consisted of CD8+ T cells from PBMCs. The source of these receptors is a human donor in good health.

The chain couples TRBV29-1 to TRBJ1-1; TRBD1 aligns across 8 bases. Looked up from germline, CDR1 is SQVTM and CDR2 is ANQGSEA. The V and J ends lost 7 bases and 5 bases, in that order; junction bases with no gene match: 15. This CDR3 has 15 amino acids. The CDR3 coding sequence is TGCAGCGCCGAAGGAACGACAGGGGTATTGACTGAAGCTTTCTTT. Translating it yields CSAEGTTGVLTEAFF.

The V and J genes are TRBV29-1 and TRBJ2-7; D may be TRBD1 (5 bases). The germline CDR1 and CDR2 sequences are SQVTM and ANQGSEA. The CDR3 length is 12 residues. V was trimmed by 4 bases and J by 0 bases, leaving 7 bases between them. The CDR3, as DNA: TGCAGCGTTGTTACAGGCTCCTACGAGCAGTACTTC. Translated, it gives CSVVTGSYEQYF.

The chain has TRBV29-1 and TRBJ2-3; D is possibly TRBD2 (6 bases). The CDR3 extends over 13 amino acids. In germline, CDR1 is SQVTM, CDR2 ANQGSEA. Trimming removed 4 bases from V and 1 base from J, with 9 bases in between. The CDR3 DNA follows: TGCAGCGTTGTTGCTAGCGGCACAGATACGCAGTATTTT. Amino acid sequence: CSVVASGTDTQYF.

The CDR3 sequence is CASGDRGSPNYGYTF. The CDR3 DNA is TGTGCCAGCGGAGATCGGGGAAGTCCCAACTATGGCTACACCTTC. V is TRBV13 and J is TRBJ1-2, with D unclear. This CDR3 comprises 15 residues. The germline V and J ends were trimmed by 8 bases and 2 bases, with 18 bases remaining between them. Per germline, CDR1 PRHDT and CDR2 FYEKMQ (reference sequence).

The chain links TRBV27 to TRBJ2-3; no reliable D call. The CDR3 runs 14 residues. V dropped 1 base and J dropped 6 bases, with 11 bases sitting between them. The germline V gene encodes CDR1 MNHEY and CDR2 SMNVEV (reference sequence). This CDR3 reads CASSLLLYADTQYF. For the CDR3, the DNA is TGTGCCAGCAGTTTATTACTCTACGCCGATACGCAGTATTTT.

The genes are TRBV29-1 and TRBJ1-2; possibly TRBD1 for D (5 bases). Trimming took 3 bases from V and 3 from J, leaving 8 bases between them. Germline values: CDR1 SQVTM, CDR2 ANQGSEA. This CDR3 has 12 amino acids. The DNA of the CDR3 is TGCAGCGTTGATGCAGGGCACTATGGCTACACCTTC. Residues: CSVDAGHYGYTF.

As DNA, the CDR3 is TGCAGCGTTGCTTTAGATATATTCGGTGGTAAACCCTACGAGCAGTACTTC. Translation gives CSVALDIFGGKPYEQYF. The V and J genes are TRBV29-1 and TRBJ2-7; D is unclear. The germline gives CDR1 SQVTM, CDR2 ANQGSEA. V dropped 4 bases and J dropped 2 bases, with 24 bases sitting between them. The CDR3 has 17 amino acids.

The V and J genes are TRBV20-1 and TRBJ1-2; 7 nucleotides match TRBD1. V lost 5 bases to trimming and J lost 13 bases; unmatched junction nucleotides: 13. CDR3 length: 12 amino acids. CDR1 is DFQATT and CDR2 is SNEGSKA in the germline V gene (reference sequence). CDR3 nucleotide sequence: TGCAGTGCTTACAATTTCAGGGGGTTCGGCACCTTC. This gives the protein CSAYNFRGFGTF.

This clonotype appeared a single time. The gene calls are TRBV20-1 and TRBJ2-1; tentative D call: TRBD1 (6 bases). The germline V gene encodes CDR1 DFQATT and CDR2 SNEGSKA (reference sequence). With 2 bases removed from V and 5 bases from J, the gap between germline ends came to 16 bases. The CDR3 length is 15 residues. CDR3 nucleotide sequence: TGCAGTGCTAGAAATTTTTGGACAGCACACAATGAGCAGTTCTTC. As protein: CSARNFWTAHNEQFF.

This clonotype was seen more than once but under ten times. V and J are TRBV19 and TRBJ2-7, with 10 bases lining up with TRBD2. Germline V gene data show CDR1 as LNHDA and CDR2 as SQIVND (reference sequence). V lost 5 bases and J lost 2; bases outside the gene matches: 3. The CDR3 length is 14 residues. CDR3 DNA: TGTGCCAGTAGTTCAGCGGGAGGGCCCTACGAGCAGTACTTC. It codes for CASSSAGGPYEQYF.

The genes are TRBV29-1 and TRBJ1-2, with 7 bases that match TRBD1. In germline, CDR1 is SQVTM, CDR2 ANQGSEA. The trim removed 3 bases at V and 5 bases at J, leaving 6 bases unmatched. CDR3 size: 13 residues. The CDR3 nucleotides read TGCAGCGTTGACGAGGGGGCTGAGTATGGCTACACCTTC. This codes for CSVDEGAEYGYTF.

V is TRBV29-1 and J is TRBJ1-2, with TRBD1 matching 8 bases. The V and J ends lost 6 bases and 4 bases, in that order; junction bases with no gene match: 7. This CDR3 has 13 amino acids. The germline V gene has CDR1 SQVTM and CDR2 ANQGSEA. The CDR3 is CSVPQGASYGYTF. The CDR3 region has the DNA TGCAGCGTACCTCAGGGGGCTTCCTATGGCTACACCTTC.

The chain has TRBV20-1 and TRBJ2-1; a weak D match, TRBD1 (6 bases). The CDR3 loop spans 12 amino acids. V lost 1 base and J 10 bases, leaving 11 bases between the germline ends. The germline CDR1 and CDR2 sequences are DFQATT and SNEGSKA (reference sequence). The CDR3 here is CSARAPGEEQFF. Here the CDR3 DNA reads TGCAGTGCTAGAGCTCCAGGGGAAGAGCAGTTCTTC.

The CDR3 DNA reads as TGTGCCAGCAGCGTAGTAGTCCCCTCGAATCCGGGTTCGTACTTC. Translation gives CASSVVVPSNPGSYF. The chain is built from TRBV9 and TRBJ2-7; D gene unclear. The CDR3 runs to 15 residues. Germline CDR1 and CDR2: SGDLS and YYNGEE. V gave up 0 bases and J gave up 12 bases, with 22 bases separating them.

The chain is built from TRBV28 and TRBJ2-7; perhaps D is TRBD1 or TRBD2 (7 bases each). With 3 bases removed from V and 6 bases from J, the gap between germline ends came to 15 bases. Germline V gene data show CDR1 as MDHEN and CDR2 as SYDVKM. The CDR3 totals 14 residues. CDR3 region: CASSLTSRGAEQYF. In nucleotides, the CDR3 is TGTGCCAGCAGTTTGACTAGCAGGGGGGCCGAGCAGTACTTC. The entire variable domain, with the rest obtained from reference TRBV28 and TRBJ2-7, is as follows: DVKVTQSSRYLVKRTGEKVFLECVQDMDHENMFWYRQDPGLGLRLIYFSYDVKMKEKGDIPEGYSVSREKKERFSLILESASTNQTSMYLCASSLTSRGAEQYFGPGTRLTVT.

The chain recombines TRBV27 with TRBJ2-2; weak D call: TRBD1 (5 bases). There are 15 residues in the CDR3. Germline V gene sequence: CDR1 MNHEY, CDR2 SMNVEV (reference sequence). The V gene lost 1 base and the J gene lost 1 base, with 7 bases spanning the gap. DNA for the CDR3: TGTGCCAGCAGTTTATGGCAGGGGAACACCGGGGAGCTGTTTTTT. This gives the protein CASSLWQGNTGELFF.

This chain connects TRBV2 to TRBJ2-1; D possibly matches TRBD1 or TRBD2 (5 bases each). V dropped 6 bases and J dropped 10 bases, with 16 bases sitting between them. Germline CDR1 reads SNHLY; CDR2 reads FYNNEI. This CDR3 contains 13 residues. CDR3 in DNA: TGTGCCAGCAGCGAGGGGCCTTTGTGGGAGCAGTTCTTC. Translating gives CASSEGPLWEQFF.

The V call is TRBV9, the J call TRBJ2-7; 7 bases are shared with TRBD2. V dropped 0 bases and J dropped 3; count of bases not matched to a gene: 6. Germline CDR1 SGDLS, CDR2 YYNGEE. The CDR3 consists of 15 residues. The CDR3 reads CASSVEAGEDYEQYF. CDR3 DNA: TGTGCCAGCAGCGTAGAGGCGGGAGAGGACTACGAGCAGTACTTC.

This chain uses TRBV28 with TRBJ2-3; D is uncertain. The ends were cut back, 6 bases at V and 0 bases at J, with 10 bases in the middle. Germline-derived CDR1 and CDR2 are MDHEN and SYDVKM. There are 14 residues in the CDR3. CDR3 bases: TGTGCCAGCAGAGACCGCTCTAGCACAGATACGCAGTATTTT. Translation: CASRDRSSTDTQYF.

This sequence joins TRBV7-9 and TRBJ2-1, with D possibly called TRBD1 or TRBD2 (5 bases each). V dropped 1 base and J dropped 2 bases, with 9 bases sitting between them. This CDR3 is built from 15 residues. Looked up from germline, CDR1 is SEHNR and CDR2 is FQNEAQ (reference sequence). In DNA form, the CDR3 reads TGTGCCAGCAGCTTAGGAGGGACCCCCTACAATGAGCAGTTCTTC. It translates to CASSLGGTPYNEQFF.

The J gene is TRBJ2-7, the V gene TRBV13; 9 nucleotides agree with TRBD2. CDR1 is PRHDT, CDR2 FYEKMQ, per germline (reference sequence). V lost 0 bases, J lost 2 bases, and 5 bases stayed unmatched. The CDR3 length is 16 residues. DNA for the CDR3: TGTGCCAGCAGCTTAGGCACTAGCGGGCATACCTACGAGCAGTACTTC. Translation gives CASSLGTSGHTYEQYF.

J is TRBJ1-2 and V is TRBV28; TRBD1 matches at 8 bases. In germline, CDR1 is MDHEN, CDR2 SYDVKM. Unmatched junction bases numbered 6, after V lost 5 bases and J lost 4 bases. This CDR3 is 14 amino acids long. CDR3 protein: CASSGDRNFYGYTF. The DNA of the CDR3 is TGTGCCAGCAGTGGGGACAGGAACTTCTATGGCTACACCTTC.

The J gene is TRBJ2-1, the V gene TRBV6-5; 10 bases line up with TRBD2. The germline CDR1 and CDR2 sequences are MNHEY and SVGAGI. V lost 6 bases and J lost 5; bases outside the gene matches: 4. The length of the CDR3 is 14 residues. The CDR3: CASRTGTSDNEQFF. The CDR3 region has the DNA TGTGCCAGCAGGACAGGGACTAGCGACAATGAGCAGTTCTTC.